The entry below gives a single T cell receptor beta chain sequence along with its context. The data are from a study of blood T cell repertoires in COVID-19. Germline CDR1 reads SGHRS; CDR2 reads YFSETQ. This CDR3 is 13 amino acids long. Deletions cut 4 bases from V and 4 bases from J, with 9 bases between. In the original analysis: Amplified reference gene primers provided the basis for estimating nucleated cell counts. Using immunoSEQ multiplex PCR, the repertoire was profiled, and TCRdb retains in-frame clones only, with some absent. That table furnishes V, J and clone size, whereas the DNA furnished D and trimming. The sample shows under 150,000 clones, 70% to 80% of them seen only once.

This sequence was found in a woman of 80 years or more with active or convalescent COVID-19. Sequencing was done on a sample of peripheral blood. The V and J genes are TRBV5-1 and TRBJ2-1; D is possibly TRBD1 (5 bases). CDR3 protein: CASSPTEYNEQFF. DNA for the CDR3: TGCGCCAGCAGCCCGACAGAGTACAATGAGCAGTTCTTC.